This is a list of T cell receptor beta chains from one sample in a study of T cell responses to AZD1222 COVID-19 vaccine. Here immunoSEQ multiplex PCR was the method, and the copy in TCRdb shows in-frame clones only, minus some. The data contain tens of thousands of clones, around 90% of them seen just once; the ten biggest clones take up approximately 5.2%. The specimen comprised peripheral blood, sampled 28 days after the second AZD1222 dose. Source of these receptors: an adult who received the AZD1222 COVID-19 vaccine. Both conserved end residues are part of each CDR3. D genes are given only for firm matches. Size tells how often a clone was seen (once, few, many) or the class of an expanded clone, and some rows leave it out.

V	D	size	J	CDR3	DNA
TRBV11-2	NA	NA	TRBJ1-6	CASSLDTGGSSPLHF	TGTGCCAGCAGCTTAGATACGGGGGGTAGCTCACCCCTCCACTTT
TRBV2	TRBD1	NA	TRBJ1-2	CASSERTGFYGYTF	TGTGCCAGCAGTGAACGGACAGGGTTCTATGGCTACACCTTC
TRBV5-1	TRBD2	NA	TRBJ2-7	CASSGSSGAAYEQYF	TGCGCCAGCAGCGGTAGTAGCGGGGCTGCCTACGAGCAGTACTTC
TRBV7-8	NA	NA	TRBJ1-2	CASSFGPGIHTF	NA
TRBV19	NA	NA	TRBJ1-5	CASSLTPSNQPQHF	TGTGCCAGTAGTCTGACACCCAGCAATCAGCCCCAGCATTTT
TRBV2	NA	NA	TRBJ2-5	CASRRDGGETQYF	TGTGCCAGCAGAAGGGACGGGGGAGAGACCCAGTACTTC
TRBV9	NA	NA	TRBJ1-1	CASSFLENTEAFF	TGTGCCAGCAGCTTCCTGGAGAACACTGAAGCTTTCTTT
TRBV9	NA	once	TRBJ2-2	CASSVGWSRTGELFF	TGTGCCAGCAGCGTAGGTTGGTCCCGTACCGGGGAGCTGTTTTTT
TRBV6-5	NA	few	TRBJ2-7	CASSYSDREGYEQYF	TGTGCCAGCAGTTACTCGGACAGGGAGGGATACGAGCAGTACTTC
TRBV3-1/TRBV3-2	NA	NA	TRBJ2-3	CASSTSLEADTQYF	TGTGCCAGCAGCACCAGCTTGGAGGCAGATACGCAGTATTTT
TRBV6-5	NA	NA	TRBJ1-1	CASSSLGGRNTEAFF	TGTGCCAGCAGTAGTTTGGGTGGTAGGAACACTGAAGCTTTCTTT
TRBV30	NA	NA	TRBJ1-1	CAWSVQTGTTTEAFF	TGTGCCTGGAGTGTACAAACAGGGACGACCACTGAAGCTTTCTTT
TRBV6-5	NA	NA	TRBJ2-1	CASRVDREQFF	TGTGCCAGCAGAGTTGACAGAGAGCAGTTCTTC
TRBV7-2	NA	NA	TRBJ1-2	CASSLVDTFYGYTF	TGTGCCAGCAGCTTGGTGGACACCTTCTATGGCTACACCTTC
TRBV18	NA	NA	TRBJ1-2	CASSQWDGQAHLNYGYTF	TGTGCCAGCTCTCAATGGGACGGGCAGGCGCATCTAAACTATGGCTACACCTTC
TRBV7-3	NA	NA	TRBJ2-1	CASSLSNHEQFF	TGTGCCAGCAGCTTAAGCAACCATGAGCAGTTCTTC
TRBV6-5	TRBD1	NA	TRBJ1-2	CASSPGQTLRYTF	TGTGCCAGCAGTCCGGGACAGACGTTACGCTACACCTTC
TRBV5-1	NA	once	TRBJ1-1	CASSLSTGNTEAFF	TGCGCCAGCAGCTTGTCGACGGGGAACACTGAAGCTTTCTTT
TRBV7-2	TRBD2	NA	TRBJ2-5	CASSARGLAGGVTQYF	TGTGCCAGCAGCGCGAGAGGGCTAGCGGGGGGGGTGACCCAGTACTTC
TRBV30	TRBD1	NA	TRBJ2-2	CAWSVGQGLTGELFF	TGTGCCTGGAGTGTTGGACAGGGGCTCACCGGGGAGCTGTTTTTT
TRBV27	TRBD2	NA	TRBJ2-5	CASSLYTGGEETQYF	TGTGCCAGCAGTTTATACACGGGGGGAGAGGAGACCCAGTACTTC
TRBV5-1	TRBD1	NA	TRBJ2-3	CASRDGTGSTDTQYF	TGCGCCAGCAGGGACGGGACAGGGAGCACAGATACGCAGTATTTT
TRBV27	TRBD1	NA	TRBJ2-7	CASSRTGPYEQYF	TGTGCCAGCAGTCGGACAGGACCCTACGAGCAGTACTTC
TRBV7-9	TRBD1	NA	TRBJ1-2	CASSYLQGGRGYTF	TGTGCCAGCAGCTACCTCCAGGGGGGTCGAGGCTACACCTTC
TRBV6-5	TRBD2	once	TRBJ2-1	CASSYSGAGVHEQFF	TGTGCCAGCAGTTACTCTGGAGCGGGGGTCCATGAGCAGTTCTTC
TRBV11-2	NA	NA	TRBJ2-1	CASSPGFGARDEQFF	TGTGCCAGCAGCCCCGGGTTCGGGGCGCGGGATGAGCAGTTCTTC
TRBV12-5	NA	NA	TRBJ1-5	CASALTQYQPQHF	TGTGCTAGTGCCTTAACCCAATATCAGCCCCAGCATTTT
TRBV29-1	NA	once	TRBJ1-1	CSVTKGAEAFF	TGCAGCGTTACGAAGGGGGCTGAAGCTTTCTTT
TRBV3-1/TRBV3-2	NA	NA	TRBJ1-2	CASSQDAMNYGYTF	TGTGCCAGCAGCCAAGACGCTATGAACTATGGCTACACCTTC
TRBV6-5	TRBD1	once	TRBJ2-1	CASSYSWDSSYNEQFF	TGTGCCAGCAGTTACTCCTGGGACAGTTCCTACAATGAGCAGTTCTTC
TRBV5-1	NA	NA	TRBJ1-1	CASSLVQGNTEAFF	TGCGCCAGCAGCTTGGTTCAGGGGAACACTGAAGCTTTCTTT
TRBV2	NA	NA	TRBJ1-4	CASSDRATNEKLFF	TGTGCCAGCAGTGACCGGGCAACTAATGAAAAACTGTTTTTT
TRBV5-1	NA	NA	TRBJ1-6	CASSLEERRPNSPLHF	TGCGCCAGCAGCTTGGAGGAGAGGAGGCCTAATTCACCCCTCCACTTT
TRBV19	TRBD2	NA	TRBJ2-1	CASSISGRPYNEQFF	TGTGCCAGTAGTATCAGCGGGAGGCCCTACAATGAGCAGTTCTTC
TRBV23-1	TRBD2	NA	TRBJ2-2	CANGPGLAGANTGELFF	TGCGCCAACGGACCGGGACTAGCGGGGGCAAACACCGGGGAGCTGTTTTTT
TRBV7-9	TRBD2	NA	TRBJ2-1	CASSSQGLADSYNEQFF	TGTGCCAGCAGCTCTCAGGGACTAGCGGACTCCTACAATGAGCAGTTCTTC
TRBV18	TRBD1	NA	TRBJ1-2	CASSPSGTGGGYTF	TGTGCCAGCTCACCTTCCGGGACAGGGGGAGGCTACACCTTC
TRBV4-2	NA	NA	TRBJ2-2	CASSPLNLNTGELFF	TGTGCCAGCAGCCCGCTGAACTTGAACACCGGGGAGCTGTTTTTT
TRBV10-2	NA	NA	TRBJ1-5	CASSASNSNQPQHF	TGCGCCAGCAGTGCTTCCAATAGCAATCAGCCCCAGCATTTT
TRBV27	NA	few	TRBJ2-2	CASSLSYTGELFF	TGTGCCAGCAGTTTATCCTACACCGGGGAGCTGTTTTTT
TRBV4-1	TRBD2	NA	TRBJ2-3	CASSQGAAGGGTDTQYF	TGCGCCAGCAGCCAAGGGGCAGCGGGGGGGGGCACAGATACGCAGTATTTT
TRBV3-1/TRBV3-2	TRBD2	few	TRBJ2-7	CASSLDGTSGAPYEQYF	TGTGCCAGCAGCCTCGATGGGACTAGCGGGGCGCCCTACGAGCAGTACTTC
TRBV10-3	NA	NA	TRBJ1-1	CAISDSPSAGSNTEAFF	TGTGCCATCAGTGACTCGCCGAGCGCCGGCAGTAACACTGAAGCTTTCTTT
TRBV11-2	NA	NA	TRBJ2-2	CASRPVRGTGELFF	TGTGCCAGCAGACCCGTCCGGGGAACCGGGGAGCTGTTTTTT
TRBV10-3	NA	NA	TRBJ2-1	CAISDRGDEQFF	TGTGCCATCAGTGATAGAGGGGATGAGCAGTTCTTC
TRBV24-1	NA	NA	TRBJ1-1	CATRAGGDTEAFF	TGTGCCACCAGGGCCGGGGGGGACACTGAAGCTTTCTTT
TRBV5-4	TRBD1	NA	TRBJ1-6	CASSRDRGKDSPLHF	TGTGCCAGCAGCAGGGACAGGGGAAAAGATTCACCCCTCCACTTT
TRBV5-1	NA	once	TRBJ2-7	CASSLVSGSREQYF	TGCGCCAGCAGCTTGGTCTCCGGGAGTCGAGAGCAGTACTTC